The 30 T cell receptor beta chains presented below share a single source sample, sequenced in a study of cytomegalovirus exposure and HLA in healthy donors (dated by TCRdb to 2016 to 2017). The library was obtained by the immunoSEQ multiplex PCR assay. For the multiplex PCR, a mixture combining 60 forward primers for TCR Vbeta segments and 13 reverse primers for TCR Jbeta segments was used. The table comes from immuneACCESS by way of TCRdb, which keeps in-frame sequences with V and J called. Part of the clones is missing from these tables; in studies checked, under half for an unresolved V gene and the rest for unknown reasons. This sample lists 150,000 to 200,000 clones; around 86% were detected once. The ten top clones hold 2.3% of the sample. Sample: PBMCs. The origin of the receptors is a male donor in good health and CMV-seronegative.

The chain joins TRBV18 to TRBJ2-6, with a possible D match to TRBD2 (5 bases). The V end lost 2 bases, the J end lost 4 bases, and 12 bases lay between the germline ends. The length of the CDR3 is 16 residues. Germline lookup yields CDR1 KGHSH and CDR2 LQKENI. CDR3 region: CASSPRGGAGANVLTF. DNA for the CDR3: TGTGCCAGCTCACCAAGAGGAGGAGCAGGGGCCAACGTCCTGACTTTC.

V is TRBV7-9 and J is TRBJ1-3; tentative D call: TRBD1 (5 bases). This CDR3 region has 13 residues. V was pared by 11 bases and J by 0 bases, with 11 bases between. The germline gives CDR1 SEHNR, CDR2 FQNEAQ (reference sequence). The DNA of the CDR3 is TGTGCCCCCCGGGGACTCTCTGGAAACACCATATATTTT. Its protein is CAPRGLSGNTIYF.

The chain employs TRBV6-1 and TRBJ1-2; 8 nucleotides agree with TRBD1. The V segment lost 2 bases and the J segment 7 bases; nucleotides outside the gene matches: 6. The CDR3 is 14 residues long. Germline-derived CDR1 and CDR2 are MNHNS and SASEGT. CDR3 loop: CASSEQGATGGYTF. The CDR3 DNA is TGTGCCAGCAGTGAACAGGGGGCGACGGGTGGCTACACCTTC.

The chain has TRBV29-1 and TRBJ1-3, with D perhaps TRBD1 (5 bases). Germline loops: CDR1 SQVTM, CDR2 ANQGSEA. The ends were cut back, 5 bases at V and 0 bases at J, with 11 bases in the middle. This CDR3 is 14 amino acids long. The CDR3 region is CSVSVGGSGNTIYF. The CDR3 DNA reads TGCAGCGTTTCCGTCGGGGGCTCTGGAAACACCATATATTTT.

In its sample, this clone was seen a few times. This chain connects TRBV6-1 to TRBJ2-5, with D maybe TRBD2 (6 bases). The CDR3 has 13 residues. Trimming cost V 6 bases and J 1 base, with 9 bases left between them. Looked up from germline, CDR1 is MNHNS and CDR2 is SASEGT. CDR3 in DNA: TGTGCCAGCAGCCCGGGGGTCCAAGAGACCCAGTACTTC. Its protein product is CASSPGVQETQYF.

This clone showed up just a few times. The chain couples TRBV27 to TRBJ1-6, with 9 bases matching TRBD1. J gave up 5 bases and V 6 bases, and 5 bases lay outside the gene matches. Germline V gene data show CDR1 as MNHEY and CDR2 as SMNVEV (reference sequence). The CDR3 loop spans 15 amino acids. Written as DNA, the CDR3 is TGTGCCAGCAGCGACAGGGGGAAGAATAATTCACCCCTCCACTTT. It translates to CASSDRGKNNSPLHF.

This chain connects TRBV27 to TRBJ1-5; D might be TRBD1 (5 bases). V was clipped by 5 bases and J by 9 bases, with 17 bases between them. The length of the CDR3 is 14 residues. The germline CDR1 and CDR2 sequences are MNHEY and SMNVEV (reference sequence). This CDR3 is CASSPRRGLPPQHF. The CDR3 DNA is TGTGCCAGCAGTCCAAGGAGGGGCCTGCCGCCCCAGCATTTT.

The chain combines TRBV28 with TRBJ1-6, with 7 nucleotides matching TRBD1. After removal of 5 bases from V and 6 bases from J, the junction contained 1 base not matched to a gene. This CDR3 has 13 residues. The germline gives CDR1 MDHEN, CDR2 SYDVKM. The CDR3 DNA reads as TGTGCCAGCAGTCGGGACAGTAATTCACCCCTCCACTTT. Its protein is CASSRDSNSPLHF.

As regards this clone: Other DNA variants within this sample encode the same CDR3. The chain uses TRBV2 and TRBJ2-1, with D perhaps TRBD2 (7 bases). The CDR3 totals 19 residues. Trimming took off 7 bases at V and 0 bases at J, with 25 bases between the two ends. Germline CDR1 is SNHLY and CDR2 is FYNNEI. CDR3 residues: CASTLGTGGLLGSYNEQFF. DNA for the CDR3: TGTGCCAGCACTCTCGGGACGGGGGGCCTTTTGGGCTCCTACAATGAGCAGTTCTTC.

This clone appeared a few times. V usage is TRBV6-5 and J usage is TRBJ2-7; TRBD2 matches at 11 bases. The trim removed 0 bases at V and 3 bases at J, leaving 1 base unmatched. Germline V gene data show CDR1 as MNHEY and CDR2 as SVGAGI. This CDR3 spans 15 amino acids. The DNA of the CDR3 is TGTGCCAGCAGTTACTCAGGGACTAGCGGCTACGAGCAGTACTTC. Protein sequence: CASSYSGTSGYEQYF.

This chain uses TRBV2 with TRBJ2-3; TRBD1 aligns across 8 bases. This CDR3 comprises 14 residues. Losses at the gene ends were 3 bases for V and 3 bases for J; bases not matched to a gene: 2. Germline lookup yields CDR1 SNHLY and CDR2 FYNNEI. CDR3 in amino acids: CASSDHRGTDTQYF. As DNA, the CDR3 is TGTGCCAGCAGTGATCACAGGGGGACAGATACGCAGTATTTT.

This chain uses TRBV4-1 with TRBJ2-2; 8 positions match TRBD1. The CDR3 runs 15 residues. V shed 6 bases, J shed 2 bases, and the junction held 5 bases outside the gene matches. The germline gives CDR1 MGHRA, CDR2 YSYEKL. The CDR3 DNA is TGCGCCAGCAGGTTCAGGGGGCAAAACACCGGGGAGCTGTTTTTT. Translation gives CASRFRGQNTGELFF.

V is TRBV7-7 and J is TRBJ2-1; 16 bases align to TRBD2. Trimming removed 4 bases from V and 3 bases from J; junction bases left unmatched: 12. The CDR3 runs 20 residues. In germline, CDR1 is SSHAT, CDR2 FNYEAQ (reference sequence). The CDR3 DNA reads TGTGCCAGCAGCTCAGGGCCGGGACTAGCGGGGGGGCCCGGCTACAATGAGCAGTTCTTC. Its translation: CASSSGPGLAGGPGYNEQFF.

The gene calls are TRBV5-1 and TRBJ1-2; 7 nucleotides agree with TRBD1. V lost 4 bases and J lost 5; bases outside the gene matches: 14. This CDR3 is built from 16 residues. Germline V gene lookup returns CDR1 SGHRS and CDR2 YFSETQ. CDR3 in amino acids: CASSPAQGRGIYGYTF. The DNA for the CDR3 is TGCGCCAGCAGCCCAGCCCAGGGCAGGGGGATTTATGGCTACACCTTC.

This clone appeared once. V usage is TRBV5-5 and J usage is TRBJ1-2, with 9 bases aligning to TRBD1. The CDR3 is 18 amino acids. Trimming took 6 bases from V and 6 from J; bases not matched to a gene: 21. In germline, CDR1 is SGHKS, CDR2 YYEKEE (reference sequence). CDR3 protein: CASTPRPGQGRRTDGYTF. The DNA for the CDR3 is TGTGCCAGCACCCCTCGTCCGGGACAGGGCCGTCGGACGGATGGCTACACCTTC.

This clone was observed once. In DNA form, the CDR3 reads TGTGCCAGCAGCCAAGGGGGTTCACCCCTCCACTTT. Translation: CASSQGGSPLHF. V and J are TRBV27 and TRBJ1-6; TRBD1 might be the D (6 bases). CDR1 is MNHEY and CDR2 is SMNVEV in the germline V gene (reference sequence). CDR3 size: 12 residues. Trimming stripped 6 bases from V and 9 bases from J, with 9 bases between.

V usage is TRBV6-6 and J usage is TRBJ2-2, with 10 positions matching TRBD1. The J segment lost 6 bases and the V segment lost 6 bases, leaving 4 bases of the junction unmatched. Looked up from germline, CDR1 is MNHNY and CDR2 is SVGAGI (reference sequence). The CDR3 length is 14 residues. CDR3 bases: TGTGCCAGCAGCCGACAGGGGGCGGCCGGGGAGCTGTTTTTT. Protein product: CASSRQGAAGELFF.

The sample holds a few counts of this clone. This sequence joins TRBV4-1 and TRBJ1-6, with D possibly matching TRBD1 (5 bases). There are 15 residues in the CDR3. V was cut by 1 base and J by 4 bases, with 8 bases left in between. CDR1 is MGHRA, CDR2 YSYEKL, per germline. This CDR3 is CASSQGTFYNSPLHF. The CDR3 coding sequence is TGCGCCAGCAGCCAAGGGACATTTTATAATTCACCCCTCCACTTT.

The chain employs TRBV10-3 and TRBJ2-2; D possibly corresponds to TRBD1 (6 bases). CDR1 ENHRY and CDR2 SYGVKD come from the germline V gene. V lost 8 bases and J 2 bases, leaving 9 bases between the germline ends. CDR3 length equals 13 residues. CDR3 coding DNA: TGTGCCATCGGACAGATTAACACCGGGGAGCTGTTTTTT. Protein: CAIGQINTGELFF.

The chain carries TRBV5-4 and TRBJ2-2; unclear D gene. CDR3 length: 13 amino acids. Trimming pared 6 bases from V and 6 bases from J, leaving 12 bases between. CDR1 is SGHNT and CDR2 is YYREEE in the germline V gene (reference sequence). For the CDR3, the DNA is TGTGCCAGCACCCACGATCGCGCCGGGGAGCTGTTTTTT. Translation: CASTHDRAGELFF. Full variable domain (missing parts from reference TRBV5-4 and TRBJ2-2): ETGVTQSPTHLIKTRGQQVTLRCSSQSGHNTVSWYQQALGQGPQFIFQYYREEENGRGNFPPRFSGLQFPNYSSELNVNALELDDSALYLCASTHDRAGELFFGEGSRLTVL.

This chain connects TRBV6-1 to TRBJ1-2, with D unresolved. Germline loops: CDR1 MNHNS, CDR2 SASEGT. V was trimmed by 0 bases and J by 7 bases, leaving 12 bases between them. The CDR3 loop spans 14 amino acids. This CDR3 reads CASSEAHSRGGYTF. The CDR3 nucleotides read TGTGCCAGCAGTGAAGCGCACTCACGAGGTGGCTACACCTTC.

On this clone: In the same sample, other DNA sequences code for this CDR3. The chain joins TRBV7-9 to TRBJ1-1; D call uncertain. The V and J ends lost 5 bases and 0 bases respectively, with 7 bases between them. The CDR3 length is 13 residues. CDR1 SEHNR and CDR2 FQNEAQ come from the germline V gene (reference sequence). The CDR3 loop reads CASSVTVNTEAFF. As DNA, the CDR3 is TGTGCCAGCAGCGTAACGGTGAACACTGAAGCTTTCTTT. Drawing the rest from reference TRBV7-9 and TRBJ1-1, the complete variable domain is DTGVSQNPRHKITKRGQNVTFRCDPISEHNRLYWYRQTLGQGPEFLTYFQNEAQLEKSRLLSDRFSAERPKGSFSTLEIQRTEQGDSAMYLCASSVTVNTEAFFGQGTRLTVV.

The chain carries TRBV29-1 and TRBJ1-4; 9 nucleotides agree with TRBD1. The CDR3 runs 15 residues. Germline CDR1 SQVTM, CDR2 ANQGSEA. J was trimmed by 7 bases and V by 6 bases; bases with no gene match: 12. As DNA, the CDR3 is TGCAGCGTCAGACGGCGACAGGGGGGGGGTGAAAAACTGTTTTTT. It is translated as CSVRRRQGGGEKLFF.

This clone was seen a few times. This chain joins TRBV4-1 and TRBJ1-6, with D unresolved. Trimming removed 3 bases at V and 7 bases at J, with 13 bases between. The germline gives CDR1 MGHRA, CDR2 YSYEKL. This CDR3 region has 15 residues. For the CDR3, the DNA is TGCGCCAGCAGCCAGCCCACAGAGTCGAATTCACCCCTCCACTTT. Translating gives CASSQPTESNSPLHF.

The chain is built from TRBV7-8 and TRBJ2-7; 7 positions match TRBD1. Looked up from germline, CDR1 is SGHVS and CDR2 is FQNEAQ. The V gene end was trimmed by 4 bases and the J gene end by 1 base; junction bases not matched to a gene: 7. This CDR3 spans 15 amino acids. CDR3 protein: CASSSRQGRSYEQYF. For the CDR3, the DNA is TGTGCCAGCAGCTCGAGACAGGGTAGATCCTACGAGCAGTACTTC.

CDR3 protein: CASRGRGGSYEQYF. The CDR3 nucleotides are TGTGCCAGCAGAGGGCGGGGGGGCTCCTACGAGCAGTACTTC. V is TRBV2 and J is TRBJ2-7; TRBD2 matches at 9 bases. With 6 bases clipped from V and 0 bases from J, the junction kept 3 bases outside the gene matches. CDR3 size: 14 residues. Germline CDR1 is SNHLY and CDR2 is FYNNEI. Variable domain in full (rest from reference TRBV2 and TRBJ2-7): EPEVTQTPSHQVTQMGQEVILRCVPISNHLYFYWYRQILGQKVEFLVSFYNNEISEKSEIFDDQFSVERPDGSNFTLKIRSTKLEDSAMYFCASRGRGGSYEQYFGPGTRLTVT.

The chain links TRBV14 to TRBJ1-1, with 7 positions matching TRBD1. J gave up 1 base and V 4 bases, and 3 bases lay outside the gene matches. Germline V gene sequence: CDR1 SGHDN, CDR2 FVKESK. The CDR3 runs to 14 residues. Written as DNA, the CDR3 is TGTGCCAGCAGCCCCGGGACAGCGAACACTGAAGCTTTCTTT. It translates to CASSPGTANTEAFF.

This chain connects TRBV7-9 to TRBJ2-7, with a possible D match to TRBD2 (5 bases). From germline, CDR1 is SEHNR and CDR2 FQNEAQ (reference sequence). CDR3 length: 13 residues. Trimming shortened V by 5 bases and J by 9 bases, and 17 bases separated the two germline ends. As DNA, the CDR3 is TGTGCCAGCAGCATGTGGACGGGAACCTGGCAGTACTTC. This translates into CASSMWTGTWQYF.

This sequence joins TRBV19 and TRBJ2-7; possibly TRBD2 for D (6 bases). V lost 4 bases and J lost 1, with 14 bases in between. This CDR3 region has 15 residues. CDR1 is LNHDA, CDR2 SQIVND, per germline (reference sequence). The CDR3 coding sequence is TGTGCCAGTAGTAAGAAGAAGGGGACTTCCTACGAGCAGTACTTC. This codes for CASSKKKGTSYEQYF.

The chain links TRBV12-5 to TRBJ1-5, with D possibly matching TRBD1 (5 bases). The germline gives CDR1 LGHNT, CDR2 FRNRAP. Trimming removed 0 bases at V and 3 bases at J, with 33 bases between. The CDR3 spans 23 residues. The CDR3 protein is CASGLVAVGVTIPPRQSNQPQHF. CDR3 DNA sequence: TGTGCTAGTGGTTTGGTTGCAGTGGGCGTCACTATTCCGCCCAGACAGTCCAATCAGCCCCAGCATTTT.